The 20 T cell receptor beta chains listed next were all sequenced from one sample in a study of T cell responses to AZD1222 COVID-19 vaccine. Assay used: immunoSEQ multiplex PCR; TCRdb lists only in-frame clones, some missing. Of some 110,000 clones in the sample, 86% were seen once. Sequenced here: peripheral blood, sampled 28 days after the second dose of the MenACWY control vaccine. The receptors derive from an adult who received the MenACWY meningococcal vaccine as a control.

This chain joins TRBV19 and TRBJ1-6; 7 nucleotides align to TRBD1. CDR1 LNHDA and CDR2 SQIVND come from the germline V gene (reference sequence). With 3 bases clipped from V and 5 bases from J, the junction kept 1 base outside the gene matches. The CDR3 sequence is 14 residues long. The CDR3 reads CASSIGTDNSPLHF. CDR3 in DNA: TGTGCCAGTAGTATCGGGACAGATAATTCACCCCTCCACTTT.

The J gene is TRBJ2-7, the V gene TRBV28; D gene uncertain. CDR1 MDHEN and CDR2 SYDVKM come from the germline V gene. The CDR3 totals 13 residues. V lost 2 bases and J 2 bases, leaving 7 bases between the germline ends. This chain's CDR3 is CASSLRPPYEQYF. The CDR3 bases are TGTGCCAGCAGTTTACGGCCCCCCTACGAGCAGTACTTC.

This chain uses TRBV28 with TRBJ2-2; 9 bases are shared with TRBD1. CDR1 and CDR2 (germline): MDHEN, SYDVKM. V was pared by 6 bases and J by 5 bases, with 7 bases of the junction left unmatched. This CDR3 has 15 residues. The CDR3, as DNA: TGTGCCAGCAGGCTACAGGGGGCAGGAACCGGGGAGCTGTTTTTT. Translation: CASRLQGAGTGELFF.

V is TRBV4-1 and J is TRBJ2-4; D might be TRBD1 (6 bases). Germline V gene sequence: CDR1 MGHRA, CDR2 YSYEKL. V dropped 1 base and J dropped 15 bases, with 19 bases sitting between them. CDR3 length equals 14 residues. CDR3 in DNA: TGCGCCAGCAGCCAAGGTCAGGGGAAGGGTGGCGGGTACTTC. Protein: CASSQGQGKGGGYF.

This chain connects TRBV7-8 to TRBJ2-7; 8 bases fit TRBD2. The length of the CDR3 is 17 residues. V lost 7 bases and J lost 1; bases outside the gene matches: 15. CDR1 is SGHVS, CDR2 FQNEAQ, per germline. The CDR3 DNA sequence: TGTGCCAGCACACCGAGGTCAGCGGGGGTCCCATCCTACGAGCAGTACTTC. Amino acid sequence: CASTPRSAGVPSYEQYF.

The sample holds one count of this clone. V usage is TRBV7-9 and J usage is TRBJ2-7; 9 bases align to TRBD2. This CDR3 contains 19 residues. CDR1 and CDR2 from the germline V gene are SEHNR and FQNEAQ (reference sequence). The V gene end was trimmed by 1 base and the J gene end by 0 bases; junction bases not matched to a gene: 13. The CDR3 nucleotides are TGTGCCAGCAGCTTAGTAGGCAGGGGTCTAGCGGGGATCTCCTACGAGCAGTACTTC. Translated: CASSLVGRGLAGISYEQYF.

This chain connects TRBV7-6 to TRBJ2-7; 9 bases map to TRBD1. Germline V gene lookup returns CDR1 SGHVS and CDR2 FNYEAQ. Trimming removed 5 bases from V and 3 bases from J; junction bases left unmatched: 8. The length of the CDR3 is 15 residues. The CDR3 loop is CASSLFLGQGYEQYF. The CDR3 bases are TGTGCCAGCAGCCTATTTTTGGGACAGGGCTACGAGCAGTACTTC. Variable domain in full (rest from reference TRBV7-6 and TRBJ2-7): GAGVSQSPRYKVTKRGQDVALRCDPISGHVSLYWYRQALGQGPEFLTYFNYEAQQDKSGLPNDRFSAERPEGSISTLTIQRTEQRDSAMYRCASSLFLGQGYEQYFGPGTRLTVT.

The V call is TRBV7-2, the J call TRBJ2-7, with 9 bases fitting TRBD2. Looked up from germline, CDR1 is SGHTA and CDR2 is FQGNSA. This CDR3 comprises 17 residues. The trim removed 4 bases at V and 5 bases at J, leaving 15 bases unmatched. CDR3: CASSYPLGGGARHEQYF. DNA for the CDR3: TGTGCCAGCAGCTACCCTTTAGGCGGGGGGGCCCGCCACGAGCAGTACTTC. The complete variable domain, with remaining parts taken from reference TRBV7-2 and TRBJ2-7, reads GAGVSQSPSNKVTEKGKDVELRCDPISGHTALYWYRQSLGQGLEFLIYFQGNSAPDKSGLPSDRFSAERTGGSVSTLTIQRTQQEDSAVYLCASSYPLGGGARHEQYFGPGTRLTVT.

The V gene is TRBV19, the J gene TRBJ1-4, with D possibly TRBD1 on 5 matching bases. Germline CDR1 is LNHDA and CDR2 is SQIVND (reference sequence). This CDR3 is 18 amino acids long. Trimming pared 3 bases from V and 0 bases from J, leaving 17 bases between. Here the CDR3 reads CASSIGRFDSSTNEKLFF. In DNA form, the CDR3 reads TGTGCCAGTAGTATTGGCCGGTTCGACAGCTCAACTAATGAAAAACTGTTTTTT.

The V call is TRBV30, the J call TRBJ1-3; D remains unclear. Germline V gene lookup returns CDR1 GTSNPN and CDR2 SVGIG (reference sequence). CDR3 length: 16 amino acids. V was cut by 1 base and J by 0 bases, with 13 bases left in between. DNA for the CDR3: TGTGCCTGGAGTGGGGCCGGTCAGAGCTCTGGAAACACCATATATTTT. This sequence encodes CAWSGAGQSSGNTIYF.

The V gene is TRBV28, the J gene TRBJ1-1; 7 bases fit TRBD1. The CDR3 spans 14 residues. The V and J ends lost 6 bases and 2 bases, in that order; junction bases with no gene match: 6. Germline V gene data show CDR1 as MDHEN and CDR2 as SYDVKM. This chain's CDR3 is CASREGTANTEAFF. CDR3 in DNA: TGTGCCAGCAGGGAGGGGACAGCTAACACTGAAGCTTTCTTT.

The chain uses TRBV7-9 and TRBJ2-5; 8 bases map to TRBD2. Germline CDR1 and CDR2: SEHNR and FQNEAQ (reference sequence). The J segment lost 4 bases and the V segment lost 3 bases, leaving 10 bases of the junction unmatched. This CDR3 is built from 16 residues. The CDR3 sequence is CASSLGTGAGGETQYF. Written as DNA, the CDR3 is TGTGCCAGCAGCTTGGGGACTGGCGCGGGGGGAGAGACCCAGTACTTC.

The V gene is TRBV6-6, the J gene TRBJ1-5; TRBD1 matches 8 bases. This CDR3 has 13 amino acids. Germline assignment: CDR1 MNHNY and CDR2 SVGAGI (reference sequence). Germline trimming cut 11 bases from V and 4 bases from J; bases unmatched to any gene: 7. The CDR3 nucleotides are TGTGCCGGAGGACAGGGCATAAATCAGCCCCAGCATTTT. Translating it yields CAGGQGINQPQHF.

The chain joins TRBV25-1 to TRBJ1-3; no reliable D call. Per the germline V gene, CDR1 is MGHDK and CDR2 is SYGVNS. V lost 1 base, J lost 0 bases, and 10 bases lay in between. This CDR3 is built from 16 residues. The CDR3 bases are TGTGCCAGCAGTGAATCACGGGATAGCTCTGGAAACACCATATATTTT. It codes for CASSESRDSSGNTIYF.

The chain couples TRBV27 to TRBJ2-3, with 12 nucleotides matching TRBD2. The CDR3 spans 18 residues. Germline V gives CDR1 MNHEY, CDR2 SMNVEV (reference sequence). Unmatched junction bases numbered 10, after V lost 2 bases and J lost 4 bases. CDR3 amino acids: CASSLLELAGGRPDTQYF. The CDR3 DNA reads TGTGCCAGCAGTTTACTGGAACTAGCGGGGGGACGGCCAGATACGCAGTATTTT.

This chain links TRBV7-2 with TRBJ2-3; 8 nucleotides align to TRBD2. The V segment lost 2 bases and the J segment 5 bases; nucleotides outside the gene matches: 9. The germline V gene encodes CDR1 SGHTA and CDR2 FQGNSA. This CDR3 comprises 16 residues. The CDR3, as DNA: TGTGCCAGCAGCTTAATCGGAGCGGGGGTTGGAGATACGCAGTATTTT. It is translated as CASSLIGAGVGDTQYF.

The chain has TRBV28 and TRBJ1-1; the D is unclear. Trimming took off 3 bases at V and 8 bases at J, with 13 bases between the two ends. The CDR3 has 13 amino acids. The germline V gene has CDR1 MDHEN and CDR2 SYDVKM. The CDR3 coding sequence is TGTGCCAGCAGTTTGACCGATCGCAGGGAAGCTTTCTTT. Protein sequence: CASSLTDRREAFF.

The rearrangement uses TRBV7-2 and TRBJ2-1; D perhaps matches TRBD1 (5 bases). Trimming stripped 5 bases from V and 6 bases from J, with 20 bases between. This CDR3 has 16 residues. Germline V gene lookup returns CDR1 SGHTA and CDR2 FQGNSA. In DNA form, the CDR3 reads TGTGCCAGCAGCCCCAGGGTGGCGATTTCCCCCAATGAGCAGTTCTTC. This sequence encodes CASSPRVAISPNEQFF.

V usage is TRBV4-1 and J usage is TRBJ2-7, with unresolved D. The ends were cut back, 4 bases at V and 0 bases at J, with 19 bases in the middle. Germline CDR1 reads MGHRA; CDR2 reads YSYEKL. The CDR3 is 17 residues long. CDR3 sequence reads: CASSRKFEATSSYEQYF. CDR3 in DNA: TGCGCCAGCAGCCGAAAATTCGAGGCGACGTCCTCCTACGAGCAGTACTTC.

The V call is TRBV18, the J call TRBJ1-2; 8 bases match TRBD1. Trimming removed 3 bases from V and 4 bases from J; junction bases left unmatched: 10. The CDR3 length is 16 residues. CDR1 and CDR2 (germline): KGHSH, LQKENI. The CDR3 DNA sequence: TGTGCCAGCTCACCCGGTGGACACAGGGGGGGCTATGGCTACACCTTC. Its translation: CASSPGGHRGGYGYTF.